The T cell receptor beta chain described here comes from a study of radiation and T cells in renal cell carcinoma. Study-wide findings and caveats: Without pretreatment biopsies, baseline tumor clonotype presence was undetermined. In blood, top tumor clones expanded by 2 weeks, shrinking by 4.

Trimming cost V 5 bases and J 7 bases, with 17 bases left between them. Germline-derived CDR1 and CDR2 are MDHEN and SYDVKM. This CDR3 is built from 14 residues. For this clone: Its antigen is not identified.

Time point specified: blood 4 weeks post-SBRT, at nephrectomy. The treatment was: 15 Gy SBRT to primary tumor, nephrectomy 4 weeks later. Nephrectomy followed 15 Gy stereotactic body radiation by 4 weeks. The tumor was a clear cell renal cell carcinoma. Sequenced by immunoSEQ multiplex PCR; TCRdb stores in-frame clones only, minus some. The sample lists roughly 82,000 clones; 80% to 90% were seen once. The chain has TRBV28 and TRBJ1-2; unclear D gene. This sample comprised blood, obtained from a patient whose treatment included radiotherapy and nephrectomy. The source is a woman in her 70s with renal cell carcinoma. CDR3: CASSIHPLSGGYTF. For the CDR3, the DNA is TGTGCCAGCAGTATACACCCGCTTTCTGGTGGCTACACCTTC.